The entry below describes one T cell receptor (beta chain). Its antigen is unknown. Base qualities are not recorded, but no much larger clone differs from it by a single base. This record comes from a study of radiotherapy plus CTLA-4 blockade in lung cancer (dated by TCRdb to 2016 to 2019). About the study as a whole: Objective responses were observed in 18% of enrolled patients, and disease control was achieved in less than 40%. Points the paper makes about the study in general: Early dynamic changes in blood T cell clones, together with increased serum interferon-beta after radiation, were reported as the strongest predictors of response. After treatment with radiotherapy and ipilimumab, TCR clones that originated in tumors expanded in peripheral blood.

The study evaluated CTLA-4 blockade (ipilimumab) given together with focal radiation therapy in patients who had chemo-refractory metastatic non-small-cell lung cancer. The protocol used for the library was the immunoSEQ multiplex PCR assay. As stored in TCRdb, this immuneACCESS dataset retains in-frame rearrangements with V and J assigned. A fraction of the clones does not appear; measured against another copy, unresolved V genes explain less than half of the discrepancy, and the remainder lacks a known reason. The sample has 25,000 to 35,000 clones on record, roughly three quarters of them singletons. The top ten constitute 16% of the sample. The germline V gene supplies CDR1 SNHLY and CDR2 FYNNEI. The CDR3 spans 12 residues, from the cysteine through the phenylalanine. Kept here is only the CDR3 DNA, which spans 36 bases and is read in frame from base 1. Trimming removed 4 bases from V and 5 bases from J, leaving 8 bases between the germline ends.

Recombination linked TRBV2 to TRBJ2-5; no D gene is confidently identified. Sequencing used peripheral blood, obtained from a patient treated with radiotherapy plus ipilimumab. The sequence came from a human donor with non-small cell lung cancer that progressed on radiotherapy plus ipilimumab. The CDR3 reads as follows: CASSGSRETQYF. The DNA sequence follows: TGTGCCAGCAGTGGGTCTCGGGAGACCCAGTACTTC.